What follows are 31 T cell receptor beta chains derived from one specimen sequenced in a study of technical replicates of blood from a few donors. Here immunoSEQ multiplex PCR was the method, and the copy in TCRdb shows in-frame clones only, minus some. The table includes tens of thousands of clones, 94% detected once. Sequenced sample: T cells isolated from PBMCs. The receptor source for this set is a human donor in good health.

The V call is TRBV5-4, the J call TRBJ2-1, with 7 bases fitting TRBD1. Germline V gives CDR1 SGHNT, CDR2 YYREEE (reference sequence). Unmatched junction bases numbered 8, after V lost 4 bases and J lost 7 bases. CDR3 size: 14 residues. CDR3 region: CASSDLGGHNEQFF. The CDR3 nucleotides read TGTGCCAGCAGCGATCTAGGGGGCCATAATGAGCAGTTCTTC.

The chain couples TRBV4-1 to TRBJ2-7; D not resolved. The ends were cut back, 0 bases at V and 3 bases at J, with 9 bases in the middle. This CDR3 has 14 residues. The V gene's germline CDR1 is MGHRA and CDR2 YSYEKL. CDR3 in amino acids: CASSQENSLYEQYF. CDR3 nucleotides: TGCGCCAGCAGCCAAGAGAACTCCCTCTACGAGCAGTACTTC.

The gene calls are TRBV10-1 and TRBJ2-7, with D unclear. Trimming pared 2 bases from V and 4 bases from J, leaving 6 bases between. Germline V gives CDR1 WNHNN, CDR2 SYGVQD (reference sequence). This CDR3 region has 12 residues. CDR3 loop: CASSETVYEQYF. CDR3 bases: TGCGCCAGCAGTGAGACGGTATACGAGCAGTACTTC.

This chain connects TRBV2 to TRBJ2-1; the D is unclear. Trimming removed 4 bases at V and 8 bases at J, with 9 bases between. CDR3 length equals 12 residues. Germline CDR1 SNHLY, CDR2 FYNNEI. Written as DNA, the CDR3 is TGTGCCAGCAGTGCCCAACACCATGAGCAGTTCTTC. Amino acid sequence: CASSAQHHEQFF.

CDR3 residues: CAISESGLAGEQYF. In DNA form, the CDR3 reads TGTGCCATCAGTGAGTCGGGACTAGCGGGAGAGCAGTACTTC. The V and J genes are TRBV10-3 and TRBJ2-7, with TRBD2 matching 13 bases. This CDR3 is built from 14 residues. Trimming at V came to 0 bases and at J to 7 bases, leaving 0 bases not matched to a gene. Germline CDR1 reads ENHRY; CDR2 reads SYGVKD.

The rearrangement uses TRBV7-3 and TRBJ1-2; D possibly corresponds to TRBD1 (5 bases). The germline CDR1 and CDR2 sequences are SGHTA and FQGTGA. The CDR3 spans 15 residues. V shed 3 bases and J shed 7 bases, with 18 bases lying between them. CDR3 DNA: TGTGCCAGCAGCTTGGGCCCGGGGAGGCAGGGTGGCTACACCTTC. It encodes CASSLGPGRQGGYTF.

This rearrangement joins TRBV7-3 to TRBJ2-5; 9 positions match TRBD2. Germline CDR1 and CDR2: SGHTA and FQGTGA. V was clipped by 2 bases and J by 2 bases; unmatched bases: 3. The CDR3 loop spans 15 amino acids. Here the CDR3 reads CASSLVAGGQETQYF. CDR3 coding DNA: TGTGCCAGCAGCTTAGTGGCGGGAGGGCAAGAGACCCAGTACTTC.

CDR3 DNA sequence: TGTGCCAGCAGCTGGGGCGGGGTAGCGGGAGGTGAGCAGTACTTC. Its translation is CASSWGGVAGGEQYF. The chain couples TRBV6-6 to TRBJ2-7; 10 nucleotides line up with TRBD2. CDR1 and CDR2 (germline): MNHNY, SVGAGI (reference sequence). The CDR3 has 15 amino acids. V lost 6 bases, J lost 7 bases, and 12 bases stayed unmatched.

This chain joins TRBV28 and TRBJ2-7; 11 bases align to TRBD2. This CDR3 region has 16 residues. Trimming at V came to 3 bases and at J to 5 bases, leaving 9 bases not matched to a gene. From germline, CDR1 is MDHEN and CDR2 SYDVKM. The CDR3 is CASSFGLAGGGNEQYF. The CDR3, as DNA: TGTGCCAGCAGTTTCGGCCTAGCGGGAGGAGGGAACGAGCAGTACTTC.

This chain uses TRBV29-1 with TRBJ1-2; D ambiguous. Trimming shortened V by 7 bases and J by 6 bases, and 15 bases separated the two germline ends. Germline V gene sequence: CDR1 SQVTM, CDR2 ANQGSEA. CDR3 length: 12 amino acids. The chain's CDR3 is CSEASGSDGYTF. The CDR3 bases are TGCAGCGAAGCTTCGGGGTCAGATGGCTACACCTTC.

This clone was seen a single time. J is TRBJ1-4 and V is TRBV9; D gene uncertain. The V gene lost 0 bases and the J gene lost 3 bases, with 12 bases spanning the gap. Germline CDR1 SGDLS, CDR2 YYNGEE. The CDR3 extends over 16 amino acids. CDR3 coding DNA: TGTGCCAGCAGCGTAGATATTCAAGGAGCTAATGAAAAACTGTTTTTT. This gives the protein CASSVDIQGANEKLFF.

The CDR3 reads CASWEAIAGDGEQFF. The DNA of the CDR3 is TGTGCCAGCTGGGAGGCCATAGCGGGAGATGGTGAGCAGTTCTTC. The chain carries TRBV7-9 and TRBJ2-1; TRBD2 agrees at 9 bases. V lost 8 bases to trimming and J lost 9 bases; unmatched junction nucleotides: 14. This CDR3 spans 15 amino acids. From germline, CDR1 is SEHNR and CDR2 FQNEAQ (reference sequence).

The chain couples TRBV11-2 to TRBJ1-5; 12 bases are a match to TRBD1. The germline gives CDR1 SGHAT, CDR2 FQNNGV. J lost 6 bases, V lost 5 bases, and 2 bases had no gene match. The CDR3 runs 14 residues. The CDR3 loop reads CASSGTGGGQPQHF. The DNA of the CDR3 is TGTGCCAGCAGCGGGACAGGGGGCGGTCAGCCCCAGCATTTT.

The rearrangement uses TRBV7-2 and TRBJ2-7; 7 bases line up with TRBD2. Germline V gene sequence: CDR1 SGHTA, CDR2 FQGNSA. There are 13 residues in the CDR3. The V and J ends lost 5 bases and 3 bases, in that order; junction bases with no gene match: 4. The CDR3 DNA reads as TGTGCCAGCAGCGCCCCTAGCGGCTACGAGCAGTACTTC. It specifies CASSAPSGYEQYF.

The rearrangement joins TRBV2 to TRBJ2-3; 8 nucleotides match TRBD1. V gave up 7 bases and J gave up 6 bases; unmatched junction bases: 3. This CDR3 contains 12 residues. The germline CDR1 and CDR2 sequences are SNHLY and FYNNEI. The CDR3 sequence is CASTDRADTQYF. The CDR3 region has the DNA TGTGCCAGCACGGACAGGGCGGATACGCAGTATTTT.

This sequence joins TRBV11-2 and TRBJ1-1, with 7 bases aligning to TRBD1. V lost 4 bases to trimming and J lost 5 bases; unmatched junction nucleotides: 1. Germline CDR1 SGHAT, CDR2 FQNNGV. This CDR3 has 12 amino acids. CDR3 residues: CASSYRGTEAFF. CDR3 DNA sequence: TGTGCCAGCAGCTACAGGGGTACTGAAGCTTTCTTT.

This chain joins TRBV5-4 and TRBJ2-1; 11 bases fit TRBD1. Germline CDR1 and CDR2: SGHNT and YYREEE (reference sequence). The length of the CDR3 is 14 residues. With V trimmed by 2 bases and J by 8 bases, 3 bases remained unmatched. CDR3 in DNA: TGTGCCAGCAGCTTTGGACAGGGGGCGGATGAGCAGTTCTTC. As protein: CASSFGQGADEQFF.

The rearrangement joins TRBV27 to TRBJ1-1; D gene unclear. Looked up from germline, CDR1 is MNHEY and CDR2 is SMNVEV (reference sequence). CDR3 length: 13 amino acids. Trimming shortened V by 2 bases and J by 1 base, and 5 bases separated the two germline ends. The CDR3 coding sequence is TGTGCCAGCAGTTTAGTAAAGAACACTGAAGCTTTCTTT. Translated, it gives CASSLVKNTEAFF.

The chain links TRBV5-1 to TRBJ1-1; D ambiguous. The germline V gene encodes CDR1 SGHRS and CDR2 YFSETQ. The CDR3 sequence is 13 residues long. The V and J ends lost 3 bases and 1 base respectively, with 7 bases between them. CDR3 sequence (DNA): TGCGCCAGCAGCTGGCGACAGAACACTGAAGCTTTCTTT. Amino acids: CASSWRQNTEAFF.

The V and J genes are TRBV5-1 and TRBJ2-3; TRBD2 agrees at 14 bases. V lost 5 bases and J lost 1; bases outside the gene matches: 9. Germline CDR1 reads SGHRS; CDR2 reads YFSETQ. CDR3 length: 18 residues. CDR3 residues: CASRQGLAGDPGTDTQYF. CDR3 nucleotides: TGCGCCAGCAGGCAGGGACTAGCGGGAGACCCAGGCACAGATACGCAGTATTTT.

The V and J genes are TRBV6-1 and TRBJ2-7, with a tentative D call TRBD2 (5 bases). Trimming took off 7 bases at V and 0 bases at J, with 16 bases between the two ends. Germline V gene lookup returns CDR1 MNHNS and CDR2 SASEGT. This CDR3 has 15 residues. CDR3 nucleotides: TGTGCCAGCACCTACTCCCGGGGTAGCTCCTACGAGCAGTACTTC. Amino acids: CASTYSRGSSYEQYF.

The J gene is TRBJ2-1, the V gene TRBV6-5, with a weak D call TRBD2 (5 bases). V was cut by 3 bases and J by 4 bases, with 13 bases left in between. Germline CDR1 is MNHEY and CDR2 is SVGAGI. The CDR3 is 15 amino acids. The DNA for the CDR3 is TGTGCCAGCAGTTATGTGGTTGGAGGATACAATGAGCAGTTCTTC. This translates into CASSYVVGGYNEQFF.

The chain recombines TRBV6-5 with TRBJ1-1; 8 nucleotides align to TRBD1. The junction had 11 bases not matched to a gene; V was cut back by 8 bases and J by 3 bases. This CDR3 has 15 amino acids. Germline values: CDR1 MNHEY, CDR2 SVGAGI. CDR3 loop: CASLAGGRVDTEAFF. The CDR3, as DNA: TGTGCCAGCTTGGCAGGGGGCAGGGTAGACACTGAAGCTTTCTTT.

This chain joins TRBV7-9 and TRBJ2-7; 11 bases line up with TRBD2. The V gene's germline CDR1 is SEHNR and CDR2 FQNEAQ (reference sequence). This CDR3 contains 15 residues. Losses at the gene ends were 5 bases for V and 2 bases for J; bases not matched to a gene: 5. The CDR3 DNA reads TGTGCCAGCAGCCTCGGACTAGCGGGTGCCTACGAGCAGTACTTC. Its protein product is CASSLGLAGAYEQYF.

The chain combines TRBV5-8 with TRBJ1-2; 9 bases line up with TRBD1. The length of the CDR3 is 15 residues. V shed 2 bases and J 8 bases; nucleotides not matched to a gene: 10. CDR1 SGHTS and CDR2 YDEGEE come from the germline V gene. CDR3 protein: CASSFGRTGGGGYTF. The CDR3 bases are TGTGCCAGCAGCTTTGGACGTACAGGGGGCGGAGGCTACACCTTC.

The chain links TRBV7-2 to TRBJ1-1; 7 nucleotides match TRBD1. CDR1 is SGHTA, CDR2 FQGNSA, per germline. Germline trimming cut 0 bases from V and 11 bases from J; bases unmatched to any gene: 18. This CDR3 spans 17 amino acids. The CDR3 loop reads CASSLAGTAPGRDLAFF. Written as DNA, the CDR3 is TGTGCCAGCAGCTTAGCGGGGACAGCACCCGGGAGGGACCTGGCTTTCTTT. The variable domain in full, completed from reference TRBV7-2 and TRBJ1-1, reads GAGVSQSPSNKVTEKGKDVELRCDPISGHTALYWYRQSLGQGLEFLIYFQGNSAPDKSGLPSDRFSAERTGGSVSTLTIQRTQQEDSAVYLCASSLAGTAPGRDLAFFGQGTRLTVV.

V gene TRBV10-1 combines with J gene TRBJ2-3, with 7 bases matching TRBD1. Losses at the gene ends were 8 bases for V and 6 bases for J; bases not matched to a gene: 20. The CDR3 is 17 amino acids. From germline, CDR1 is WNHNN and CDR2 SYGVQD (reference sequence). DNA of the CDR3: TGCGCCAGCGCCCGGAACCTTGGGACAGCCTCAGGGGATACGCAGTATTTT. This codes for CASARNLGTASGDTQYF.

The chain is built from TRBV2 and TRBJ2-2, with TRBD1 matching 7 bases. This CDR3 region has 16 residues. The J segment lost 2 bases and the V segment lost 4 bases, leaving 7 bases of the junction unmatched. CDR1 is SNHLY and CDR2 is FYNNEI in the germline V gene. CDR3 region: CASSVDRAENTGELFF. The CDR3 coding sequence is TGTGCCAGCAGTGTCGACAGGGCTGAAAACACCGGGGAGCTGTTTTTT.

A remark on this clone: One junction end disagrees with the germline gene, perhaps due to a read error. The V gene is TRBV10-3, the J gene TRBJ1-2; D gene unclear. Germline CDR1 reads ENHRY; CDR2 reads SYGVKD. The length of the CDR3 is 14 residues. The CDR3 loop reads CATAGSLGIYDYTF. CDR3 DNA: TGTGCCACGGCGGGTTCTCTCGGGATCTATGACTACACCTTC.

The CDR3 DNA sequence: TGTGCCAGCAGCTTAGATGGCTTATCCACCGGGGAGCTGTTTTTT. This codes for CASSLDGLSTGELFF. The genes are TRBV7-6 and TRBJ2-2, with D unresolved. The CDR3 has 15 residues. Trimming took off 1 base at V and 4 bases at J, with 10 bases between the two ends. Germline V gene sequence: CDR1 SGHVS, CDR2 FNYEAQ.

In DNA form, the CDR3 reads TGTGCCAGCAGCTTTCAGAGCGGGAGGGGGGAGACCCAGTACTTC. This codes for CASSFQSGRGETQYF. The chain carries TRBV5-6 and TRBJ2-5, with 10 positions matching TRBD2. Looked up from germline, CDR1 is SGHDT and CDR2 is YYEEEE. CDR3 length: 15 residues. Trimming removed 2 bases from V and 5 bases from J; junction bases left unmatched: 6.